This is a list of T cell receptor beta chains from one sample in a study of T cell responses to AZD1222 COVID-19 vaccine. The repertoire was sequenced with immunoSEQ multiplex PCR; TCRdb's copy has only in-frame clones and lacks some. Here the sample spans 140,000 or so clones, 70% to 90% being singletons. This material consisted of peripheral blood, taken on day 0 of AZD1222 vaccination. These TCRs come from an adult in good health. Each CDR3 is given with its conserved first and last residue. A D gene is named only where the DNA matches it firmly.

CDR3 protein | V gene | D gene | J gene
CASKPRARDWGRYEQFF | TRBV2 | NA | TRBJ2-1
CASSLWDTATTGELFF | TRBV3-1/TRBV3-2 | NA | TRBJ2-2
CASSYSRSGAEQYF | TRBV6-5 | NA | TRBJ2-7
CASSYAGTSVSYEQYF | TRBV6-5 | TRBD2 | TRBJ2-7
CASSPVGGKNTEAFF | TRBV28 | NA | TRBJ1-1
CASRRDRAGQPQHF | TRBV6-5 | TRBD1 | TRBJ1-5
CASSQGGTSFNEQFF | TRBV3-1/TRBV3-2 | TRBD2 | TRBJ2-1
CASSVAEGLADYEQYF | TRBV9 | TRBD2 | TRBJ2-7
CASSQDRNTGELFF | TRBV4-2 | NA | TRBJ2-2
CATKSLDSSYNSPLHF | TRBV28 | NA | TRBJ1-6
CASSWGPMLGANVLTF | TRBV5-1 | NA | TRBJ2-6
CASSQYLSRVGANVLTF | TRBV23-1 | NA | TRBJ2-6
CASSLTYTDTQYF | TRBV7-2 | NA | TRBJ2-3
CASHSQGGGYGYTF | TRBV6-5 | NA | TRBJ1-2